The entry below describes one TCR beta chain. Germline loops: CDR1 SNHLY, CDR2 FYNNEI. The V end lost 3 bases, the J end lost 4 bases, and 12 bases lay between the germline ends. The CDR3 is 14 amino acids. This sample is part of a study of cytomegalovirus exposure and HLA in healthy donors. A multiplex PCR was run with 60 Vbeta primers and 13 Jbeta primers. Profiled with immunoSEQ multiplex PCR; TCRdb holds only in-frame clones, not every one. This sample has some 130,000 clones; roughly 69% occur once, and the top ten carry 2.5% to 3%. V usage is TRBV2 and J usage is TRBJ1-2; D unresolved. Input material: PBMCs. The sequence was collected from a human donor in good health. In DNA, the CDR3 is TGTGCCAGCAGTGATGAGGGCGCGGGCTATGGCTACACCTTC. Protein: CASSDEGAGYGYTF.